This T cell receptor (beta chain) came from a study of response to subunit inactivated influenza vaccine. Points from the study as a whole: The authors suggested that few new T cells are recruited per seasonal influenza vaccination.

This CDR3 region has 18 residues. Germline CDR1 reads SGHAT; CDR2 reads FQNNGV. V lost 0 bases, J lost 5 bases, and 20 bases lay in between. As to this clonotype: Its antigen is currently unknown.

In TCRdb, the RT-PCR reads were re-called with MiXCR into one record per CDR3 protein. The profile shows fewer than 700,000 distinct CDR3 sequences, approximately 13% of them singletons. The sample in question was PBMCs from blood, obtained 45 days after vaccination. The sequence was collected from a middle-aged man who received an inactivated influenza vaccine. This chain connects TRBV11-2 to TRBJ2-1; D might be TRBD2 (6 bases). DNA of the CDR3: TGTGCCAGCAGCTTAGATTCTCCTCGTGGGGGGTTCCACAATGAGCAGTTCTTC. This gives the protein CASSLDSPRGGFHNEQFF.